The 20 T cell receptor beta chains below come from one sample, sequenced in a study of cytomegalovirus exposure and HLA in healthy donors. 60 Vbeta and 13 Jbeta primers were used in PCR. Sequencing used immunoSEQ multiplex PCR; TCRdb keeps in-frame clones, though not all of them. This table holds approximately 140,000 clones, around 66% found once. What was sequenced was PBMCs. The receptors derive from a woman aged 55-70 years in good health and CMV-seronegative.

The chain carries TRBV19 and TRBJ2-7, with D unresolved. Germline values: CDR1 LNHDA, CDR2 SQIVND (reference sequence). CDR3 size: 14 residues. V lost 3 bases and J 4 bases, leaving 13 bases between the germline ends. The CDR3 region has the DNA TGTGCCAGTAGTATCGCACAATTTTCATACGAGCAGTACTTC. Its translation is CASSIAQFSYEQYF.

This clone appeared a single time. The rearrangement uses TRBV18 and TRBJ2-7; the match to TRBD1 covers 11 bases. V shed 2 bases, J shed 2 bases, and the junction held 5 bases outside the gene matches. The germline V gene has CDR1 KGHSH and CDR2 LQKENI. This CDR3 has 16 residues. In nucleotides, the CDR3 is TGTGCCAGCTCACCAGGCCGGACAGGGGGCGCCTACGAGCAGTACTTC. Amino acid sequence: CASSPGRTGGAYEQYF.

This clone has just a few counts. V gene TRBV29-1 combines with J gene TRBJ2-5; D ambiguous. From germline, CDR1 is SQVTM and CDR2 ANQGSEA. The CDR3 contains 12 residues. Trimming pared 7 bases from V and 0 bases from J, leaving 9 bases between. For the CDR3, the DNA is TGCAGCGCAGAGGAGCACCAAGAGACCCAGTACTTC. Translated, it gives CSAEEHQETQYF.

This clone was picked up a small number of times. The V gene is TRBV10-3, the J gene TRBJ1-6, with TRBD1 matching over 9 bases. V lost 0 bases and J lost 7; bases outside the gene matches: 1. CDR3 length: 15 amino acids. The V gene's germline CDR1 is ENHRY and CDR2 SYGVKD. CDR3 residues: CAISESGQGNSPLHF. CDR3 coding DNA: TGTGCCATCAGTGAGTCTGGACAGGGGAATTCACCCCTCCACTTT.

The genes are TRBV6-1 and TRBJ1-1, with 8 bases aligning to TRBD1. V was clipped by 4 bases and J by 1 base; unmatched bases: 2. This CDR3 spans 14 amino acids. Per germline, CDR1 MNHNS and CDR2 SASEGT. CDR3 sequence: CASSVGQGNTEAFF. CDR3 sequence (DNA): TGTGCCAGCAGTGTAGGACAGGGGAACACTGAAGCTTTCTTT.

The chain has TRBV5-1 and TRBJ2-1; 10 nucleotides align to TRBD2. V gave up 7 bases and J gave up 10 bases; unmatched junction bases: 8. The CDR3 runs 13 residues. Germline-derived CDR1 and CDR2 are SGHRS and YFSETQ. DNA of the CDR3: TGCGCCAGCCGGCGGGAGCGGGAGGGAGAGCAGTTCTTC. Its translation: CASRREREGEQFF.

The chain links TRBV5-6 to TRBJ2-5, with 9 bases that match TRBD1. The CDR3 consists of 14 residues. Germline CDR1 and CDR2: SGHDT and YYEEEE. With V trimmed by 5 bases and J by 4 bases, 6 bases remained unmatched. CDR3 region: CASRPTGGGETQYF. CDR3 sequence (DNA): TGTGCCAGCAGGCCGACAGGGGGGGGAGAGACCCAGTACTTC. Full variable domain (rest looked up from reference TRBV5-6 and TRBJ2-5): DAGVTQSPTHLIKTRGQQVTLRCSPKSGHDTVSWYQQALGQGPQFIFQYYEEEERQRGNFPDRFSGHQFPNYSSELNVNALLLGDSALYLCASRPTGGGETQYFGPGTRLLVL.

The chain links TRBV5-1 to TRBJ2-7, with TRBD2 identical over 7 bases. The J segment lost 5 bases and the V segment lost 7 bases, leaving 12 bases of the junction unmatched. Per the germline V gene, CDR1 is SGHRS and CDR2 is YFSETQ. This CDR3 spans 14 amino acids. CDR3 DNA sequence: TGCGCCAGCTCATTAAGGGAGGGCCTCAACGAGCAGTACTTC. Translated: CASSLREGLNEQYF.

The rearrangement joins TRBV27 to TRBJ2-3, with a tentative D call TRBD1 (6 bases). CDR3 length equals 16 residues. Trimming shortened V by 8 bases and J by 2 bases, and 20 bases separated the two germline ends. The germline V gene has CDR1 MNHEY and CDR2 SMNVEV (reference sequence). The CDR3 here is CASRSGQTFTTDTQYF. In DNA, the CDR3 is TGTGCCAGCCGGTCGGGACAAACTTTTACCACAGATACGCAGTATTTT.

This clone appeared many times. This chain uses TRBV5-6 with TRBJ2-1; 10 bases line up with TRBD1. The trim removed 1 base at V and 8 bases at J, leaving 3 bases unmatched. Germline V gene sequence: CDR1 SGHDT, CDR2 YYEEEE. The CDR3 runs to 14 residues. The CDR3 spells CASSLTGTGDEQFF. In DNA, the CDR3 is TGTGCCAGCAGCTTGACCGGGACAGGGGATGAGCAGTTCTTC.

The V call is TRBV7-2, the J call TRBJ2-7; 7 bases map to TRBD1. V shed 2 bases, J shed 2 bases, and the junction held 6 bases outside the gene matches. CDR3 length equals 15 residues. Germline V gives CDR1 SGHTA, CDR2 FQGNSA. The CDR3 reads CASSLSRGNPYEQYF. Written as DNA, the CDR3 is TGTGCCAGCAGCTTATCCAGGGGGAATCCCTACGAGCAGTACTTC. Full variable domain (remainder filled in from reference TRBV7-2 and TRBJ2-7): GAGVSQSPSNKVTEKGKDVELRCDPISGHTALYWYRQSLGQGLEFLIYFQGNSAPDKSGLPSDRFSAERTGGSVSTLTIQRTQQEDSAVYLCASSLSRGNPYEQYFGPGTRLTVT.

The chain recombines TRBV5-1 with TRBJ2-2, with a possible D match to TRBD1 (6 bases). Trimming left V 5 bases short and J 1 base short, with 9 bases between. Per germline, CDR1 SGHRS and CDR2 YFSETQ. The CDR3 is 14 amino acids. Here the CDR3 reads CASSARGNTGELFF. In DNA form, the CDR3 reads TGCGCCAGCAGTGCCAGGGGGAACACCGGGGAGCTGTTTTTT.

V and J are TRBV9 and TRBJ1-3; 7 bases are a match to TRBD1. The CDR3 totals 15 residues. The J segment lost 4 bases and the V segment lost 2 bases, leaving 6 bases of the junction unmatched. Germline V gives CDR1 SGDLS, CDR2 YYNGEE. CDR3 nucleotide sequence: TGTGCCAGCAGCGTCCAGGGGGGTACCGGAAACACCATATATTTT. It encodes CASSVQGGTGNTIYF.

The CDR3 DNA follows: TGTGCCAGTTGGACAGGGGGCATAGGGCCCCAGCATTTT. This gives the protein CASWTGGIGPQHF. V and J are TRBV6-1 and TRBJ1-5; 11 bases agree with TRBD1. CDR1 is MNHNS and CDR2 is SASEGT in the germline V gene. This CDR3 has 13 residues. Trimming removed 9 bases from V and 9 bases from J; junction bases left unmatched: 7.

The J gene is TRBJ2-7, the V gene TRBV7-6; D is unresolved. This CDR3 has 14 amino acids. The V end was cut by 3 bases, the J end by 4 bases, with 13 bases between. Germline V gene lookup returns CDR1 SGHVS and CDR2 FNYEAQ. The CDR3 DNA follows: TGTGCCAGCAGCTTTCCGGGTATCCAATACGAGCAGTACTTC. Translated: CASSFPGIQYEQYF.

J is TRBJ2-3 and V is TRBV9; 9 bases map to TRBD2. Trimming cost V 0 bases and J 6 bases; bases outside gene matches: 11. Germline CDR1 SGDLS, CDR2 YYNGEE. CDR3 size: 17 residues. The CDR3 sequence: CASSVASRRGGPDTQYF. CDR3 DNA: TGTGCCAGCAGCGTAGCTTCTCGGCGGGGGGGCCCGGATACGCAGTATTTT.

This clone came up a few times. The V and J genes are TRBV9 and TRBJ2-4; 14 nucleotides match TRBD2. CDR1 and CDR2 (germline): SGDLS, YYNGEE. Trimming removed 0 bases from V and 0 bases from J; junction bases left unmatched: 11. There are 21 residues in the CDR3. CDR3: CASSVETGTSGSPTAKNIQYF. For the CDR3, the DNA is TGTGCCAGCAGCGTAGAGACCGGGACTAGCGGGAGCCCGACAGCCAAAAACATTCAGTACTTC.

The V call is TRBV27, the J call TRBJ2-7; the D gene is possibly TRBD2 (6 bases). The CDR3 runs 14 residues. Germline CDR1 reads MNHEY; CDR2 reads SMNVEV (reference sequence). Trimming took 2 bases from V and 4 from J, leaving 12 bases between them. CDR3 DNA: TGTGCCAGCAGTTTAGGTTCCAGCGGGTACGAGCAGTACTTC. Its protein product is CASSLGSSGYEQYF.

This chain links TRBV7-8 with TRBJ2-1, with D possibly being TRBD1 (5 bases). Trimming pared 4 bases from V and 2 bases from J, leaving 12 bases between. The CDR3 contains 15 residues. CDR1 is SGHVS and CDR2 is FQNEAQ in the germline V gene. The CDR3 loop is CASSSYSGTYNEQFF. DNA for the CDR3: TGTGCCAGCAGCTCATATTCAGGGACCTACAATGAGCAGTTCTTC.

This clone was counted only a few times. The rearrangement joins TRBV5-6 to TRBJ2-3; 7 positions match TRBD2. The CDR3 is made up of 15 amino acids. After removal of 0 bases from V and 2 bases from J, the junction contained 3 bases not matched to a gene. Per the germline V gene, CDR1 is SGHDT and CDR2 is YYEEEE. This CDR3 is CASSLALAATDTQYF. CDR3 sequence (DNA): TGTGCCAGCAGCTTGGCCCTAGCGGCCACAGATACGCAGTATTTT.